Each of the 32 T cell receptor beta chains below was sequenced from the same sample in a study of cytomegalovirus exposure and HLA in healthy donors. The PCR used 60 Vbeta and 13 Jbeta primers. The protocol was immunoSEQ multiplex PCR, while the TCRdb copy is restricted to in-frame clones and leaves out a portion. This table has approximately 140,000 clones, roughly 80% appearing once. The material sequenced was PBMCs. These receptors were collected from a woman aged 60-75 years in good health and CMV-seronegative.

The chain joins TRBV9 to TRBJ2-7; perhaps TRBD1 as D (6 bases). CDR1 and CDR2 (germline): SGDLS, YYNGEE. Trimming stripped 0 bases from V and 1 base from J, with 11 bases between. This CDR3 has 15 residues. The CDR3 region is CASSVAQGPSYEQYF. The CDR3, as DNA: TGTGCCAGCAGCGTAGCGCAGGGGCCTTCCTACGAGCAGTACTTC.

The V gene is TRBV19, the J gene TRBJ1-5; weak D call: TRBD1 (6 bases). Germline assignment: CDR1 LNHDA and CDR2 SQIVND (reference sequence). V was pared by 0 bases and J by 0 bases, with 15 bases between. The CDR3 loop spans 18 amino acids. The CDR3 DNA is TGTGCCAGTAGTATAGATCCCCCGCGGACAGTTAGCAATCAGCCCCAGCATTTT. Protein: CASSIDPPRTVSNQPQHF.

This chain connects TRBV20-1 to TRBJ1-1, with D unresolved. In germline, CDR1 is DFQATT, CDR2 SNEGSKA (reference sequence). The CDR3 totals 8 residues. Between the trimmed V and J ends, which lost 6 bases and 8 bases, there was a span of 4 bases. CDR3 protein: CSASEAFF. The CDR3 nucleotides read TGCAGTGCCTCCGAAGCTTTCTTT.

This clone was detected a few times. The chain couples TRBV28 to TRBJ1-2; TRBD1 matches at 10 bases. CDR1 and CDR2 (germline): MDHEN, SYDVKM. With 7 bases clipped from V and 4 bases from J, the junction kept 6 bases outside the gene matches. The CDR3 is 14 residues long. The CDR3 sequence: CASIPTGGSYGYTF. CDR3 sequence (DNA): TGTGCCAGCATTCCGACAGGGGGCTCCTATGGCTACACCTTC.

The chain carries TRBV19 and TRBJ1-6, with 8 bases matching TRBD1. Germline trimming cut 8 bases from V and 5 bases from J; bases unmatched to any gene: 8. The CDR3 totals 15 residues. Germline V gene sequence: CDR1 LNHDA, CDR2 SQIVND (reference sequence). This CDR3 is CASRLDRGDNSPLHF. CDR3 nucleotides: TGTGCCAGTCGCCTTGACAGGGGCGATAATTCACCCCTCCACTTT.

The chain couples TRBV30 to TRBJ2-5; tentatively, D is TRBD1 (6 bases). CDR1 GTSNPN and CDR2 SVGIG come from the germline V gene (reference sequence). CDR3 length: 14 amino acids. Deletions cut 2 bases from V and 4 bases from J, with 14 bases between. The CDR3 bases are TGTGCCTGGAGTCCGACAGACAGGCCAGAGACCCAGTACTTC. This gives the protein CAWSPTDRPETQYF.

J is TRBJ2-7 and V is TRBV28; 8 positions agree with TRBD2. The CDR3 extends over 15 amino acids. With V trimmed by 3 bases and J by 1 base, 5 bases remained unmatched. Germline V gene data show CDR1 as MDHEN and CDR2 as SYDVKM. The DNA of the CDR3 is TGTGCCAGCAGTTTTCGGGGGGGCCCTTCCTACGAGCAGTACTTC. Protein product: CASSFRGGPSYEQYF.

This clone has just one count. The chain has TRBV2 and TRBJ2-5; D might be TRBD1 (6 bases). CDR1 is SNHLY and CDR2 is FYNNEI in the germline V gene. The CDR3 has 13 amino acids. Deletions cut 5 bases from V and 2 bases from J, with 9 bases between. Here the CDR3 reads CASSTQGQETQYF. CDR3 coding DNA: TGTGCCAGCAGTACACAGGGACAAGAGACCCAGTACTTC. The full variable domain, with the rest looked up from reference TRBV2 and TRBJ2-5, is EPEVTQTPSHQVTQMGQEVILRCVPISNHLYFYWYRQILGQKVEFLVSFYNNEISEKSEIFDDQFSVERPDGSNFTLKIRSTKLEDSAMYFCASSTQGQETQYFGPGTRLLVL.

The rearrangement links TRBV28 to TRBJ1-1, with D perhaps TRBD1 (5 bases). Per germline, CDR1 MDHEN and CDR2 SYDVKM. This CDR3 region has 14 residues. Trimming shortened V by 6 bases and J by 1 base, and 12 bases separated the two germline ends. The CDR3 here is CASRRGLQNTEAFF. In nucleotides, the CDR3 is TGTGCCAGCAGGAGGGGACTGCAGAACACTGAAGCTTTCTTT.

The chain recombines TRBV7-8 with TRBJ1-4, with D maybe TRBD1 (6 bases). Trimming shortened V by 0 bases and J by 1 base, and 15 bases separated the two germline ends. This CDR3 spans 18 amino acids. CDR1 SGHVS and CDR2 FQNEAQ come from the germline V gene. The CDR3, as DNA: TGTGCCAGCAGCTTAGCGGGCCCACAGGGCCAAACTAATGAAAAACTGTTTTTT. It encodes CASSLAGPQGQTNEKLFF.

This clone was seen only a few times. V is TRBV2 and J is TRBJ2-3; tentative D call: TRBD2 (5 bases). Germline V gives CDR1 SNHLY, CDR2 FYNNEI. This CDR3 has 16 amino acids. Deletions cut 0 bases from V and 0 bases from J, with 10 bases between. DNA of the CDR3: TGTGCCAGCAGTGAAGCCGGGGTCGGGAGCACAGATACGCAGTATTTT. Protein product: CASSEAGVGSTDTQYF.

This clone was counted a single time. V is TRBV28 and J is TRBJ2-7; TRBD1 might be the D (6 bases). The CDR3 contains 14 residues. The germline gives CDR1 MDHEN, CDR2 SYDVKM. V was pared by 6 bases and J by 9 bases, with 21 bases between. The CDR3 DNA reads TGTGCCAGCAGCCCTGGACAGCGACGAGGCGGGCAGTACTTC. Translation gives CASSPGQRRGGQYF.

This clone appeared a single time. The genes are TRBV29-1 and TRBJ2-7; 7 nucleotides line up with TRBD1. The germline gives CDR1 SQVTM, CDR2 ANQGSEA. The CDR3 consists of 11 residues. After removal of 6 bases from V and 5 bases from J, the junction contained 4 bases not matched to a gene. This CDR3 reads CSVETGNEQYF. The CDR3 bases are TGCAGCGTGGAGACAGGGAACGAGCAGTACTTC.

The V gene is TRBV30, the J gene TRBJ2-5, with D tentatively TRBD2 (5 bases). Germline lookup yields CDR1 GTSNPN and CDR2 SVGIG (reference sequence). Trimming left V 2 bases short and J 7 bases short, with 14 bases between. The CDR3 contains 13 residues. DNA of the CDR3: TGTGCCTGGAGTCCGCGGGCGTCGGGGACCCAGTACTTC. It yields the protein CAWSPRASGTQYF.

This clone was counted between two and nine times. The J gene is TRBJ1-1, the V gene TRBV5-6; D gene unclear. Trimming left V 6 bases short and J 0 bases short, with 12 bases between. The CDR3 sequence is 14 residues long. CDR1 and CDR2 (germline): SGHDT, YYEEEE. This chain's CDR3 is CASNLLGMNTEAFF. CDR3 coding DNA: TGTGCCAGCAACCTGCTAGGCATGAACACTGAAGCTTTCTTT. Full variable domain (missing parts from reference TRBV5-6 and TRBJ1-1): DAGVTQSPTHLIKTRGQQVTLRCSPKSGHDTVSWYQQALGQGPQFIFQYYEEEERQRGNFPDRFSGHQFPNYSSELNVNALLLGDSALYLCASNLLGMNTEAFFGQGTRLTVV.

The chain employs TRBV13 and TRBJ2-7; D is unresolved. The CDR3 is 16 residues long. V lost 2 bases and J 4 bases, leaving 18 bases between the germline ends. Germline V gives CDR1 PRHDT, CDR2 FYEKMQ (reference sequence). CDR3: CASSLNSIPIDYEQYF. CDR3 nucleotides: TGTGCCAGCAGCTTAAATTCCATCCCGATAGATTACGAGCAGTACTTC.

Remarks on this clone: One junction end does not reproduce the germline sequence, and a read error may be involved. V gene TRBV2 combines with J gene TRBJ2-7; 8 bases agree with TRBD2. The germline CDR1 and CDR2 sequences are SNHLY and FYNNEI. The CDR3 is made up of 14 amino acids. CDR3 loop: CASSDAGGSSEQYF. The CDR3 nucleotides are TGTGCCAGCAGTGATGCGGGGGGTTCCTCCGAGCAGTACTTC.

The rearrangement joins TRBV28 to TRBJ1-5; D not certain. Germline assignment: CDR1 MDHEN and CDR2 SYDVKM. This CDR3 spans 13 amino acids. Between the trimmed V and J ends, which lost 2 bases and 4 bases, there was a span of 6 bases. The DNA of the CDR3 is TGTGCCAGCAGTTTAGCGAGAAATCAGCCCCAGCATTTT. It encodes CASSLARNQPQHF.

This chain connects TRBV6-5 to TRBJ1-1; TRBD1 matches 9 bases. CDR3 length: 13 amino acids. With V trimmed by 10 bases and J by 3 bases, 6 bases remained unmatched. Germline values: CDR1 MNHEY, CDR2 SVGAGI. CDR3 sequence reads: CATHRGRDTEAFF. For the CDR3, the DNA is TGTGCCACCCACAGGGGGCGAGACACTGAAGCTTTCTTT.

This clone was detected only a few times. The V call is TRBV5-1, the J call TRBJ2-5, with a weak D call TRBD2 (6 bases). This CDR3 comprises 15 residues. Looked up from germline, CDR1 is SGHRS and CDR2 is YFSETQ. V was shortened by 0 bases and J by 6 bases, with 15 bases between the two germline ends. The CDR3 bases are TGCGCCAGCAGCTTGGCCTCCGGAGGGAGGCAGACCCAGTACTTC. It yields the protein CASSLASGGRQTQYF.

V and J are TRBV28 and TRBJ1-2; 8 positions match TRBD1. Trimming removed 6 bases from V and 7 bases from J; junction bases left unmatched: 10. Germline loops: CDR1 MDHEN, CDR2 SYDVKM. The CDR3 length is 14 residues. CDR3: CASRQSGQGFGYTF. The CDR3 nucleotides are TGTGCCAGCAGACAATCCGGACAGGGCTTTGGCTACACCTTC.

V gene TRBV18 combines with J gene TRBJ2-7, with D possibly TRBD1 on 6 matching bases. The V end lost 6 bases, the J end lost 5 bases, and 11 bases lay between the germline ends. This CDR3 contains 12 residues. Looked up from germline, CDR1 is KGHSH and CDR2 is LQKENI. The CDR3 nucleotides are TGTGCCAGCTCGCAAAACAGGGACGAGCAGTACTTC. Translating it yields CASSQNRDEQYF.

The rearrangement uses TRBV18 and TRBJ2-7; no firm D call. V was shortened by 1 base and J by 1 base, with 5 bases between the two germline ends. This CDR3 is built from 13 residues. Germline V gene data show CDR1 as KGHSH and CDR2 as LQKENI. CDR3 residues: CASSPRASYEQYF. CDR3 coding DNA: TGTGCCAGCTCACCACGGGCTTCCTACGAGCAGTACTTC.

This chain links TRBV19 with TRBJ1-2, with 9 bases aligning to TRBD1. The CDR3 is made up of 18 amino acids. J was trimmed by 2 bases and V by 5 bases; bases with no gene match: 15. Germline V gene lookup returns CDR1 LNHDA and CDR2 SQIVND (reference sequence). In DNA form, the CDR3 reads TGTGCCAGTAGTTTCCGGTCCTCCGGGACAGGGTCAAACTATGGCTACACCTTC. This translates into CASSFRSSGTGSNYGYTF.

This clone was picked up a small number of times. This chain joins TRBV10-3 and TRBJ2-2, with TRBD1 identical over 8 bases. CDR3 size: 16 residues. With V trimmed by 8 bases and J by 1 base, 9 bases remained unmatched. Germline CDR1 reads ENHRY; CDR2 reads SYGVKD. The CDR3 loop is CAISDGGTGNTGELFF. DNA of the CDR3: TGTGCCATCTCAGACGGAGGGACAGGGAACACCGGGGAGCTGTTTTTT.

The genes are TRBV2 and TRBJ2-7, with TRBD2 matching over 10 bases. The CDR3 contains 18 residues. Germline loops: CDR1 SNHLY, CDR2 FYNNEI. J was trimmed by 2 bases and V by 2 bases; bases with no gene match: 12. This chain's CDR3 is CASSEFFQTLAGAYEQYF. The CDR3 DNA reads TGTGCCAGCAGTGAATTTTTTCAGACTCTAGCGGGAGCCTACGAGCAGTACTTC.

The chain joins TRBV6-5 to TRBJ1-4, with 11 bases identical to TRBD1. With V trimmed by 6 bases and J by 6 bases, 6 bases remained unmatched. Looked up from germline, CDR1 is MNHEY and CDR2 is SVGAGI. The CDR3 sequence is 15 residues long. In DNA, the CDR3 is TGTGCCAGCAGAAGAGGACAGGGGGCGTATGAAAAACTGTTTTTT. It translates to CASRRGQGAYEKLFF.

The chain links TRBV5-1 to TRBJ1-5, with TRBD1 matching over 11 bases. V gave up 4 bases and J gave up 5 bases; unmatched junction bases: 8. From germline, CDR1 is SGHRS and CDR2 YFSETQ. The CDR3 sequence is 16 residues long. The CDR3: CASSIGTGGMDQPQHF. CDR3 in DNA: TGCGCCAGCAGCATTGGGACAGGGGGAATGGATCAGCCCCAGCATTTT.

This chain joins TRBV21-1 and TRBJ1-2. TRBV21-1 is labeled a pseudogene. CDR3 length: 14 residues. The DNA for the CDR3 is TGTGCCAGCAGCAATGAGGGAGTCCTAAATGGCTACACCTTC. It is translated as CASSNEGVLNGYTF.

This clone was seen a few times. This chain joins TRBV4-1 and TRBJ2-1, with 12 bases matching TRBD2. CDR3 length equals 15 residues. Germline V gene data show CDR1 as MGHRA and CDR2 as YSYEKL. V dropped 2 bases and J dropped 6; count of bases not matched to a gene: 2. CDR3: CASSQLGLAGNEQFF. CDR3 coding DNA: TGCGCCAGCAGCCAATTGGGACTAGCGGGCAATGAGCAGTTCTTC.

This chain joins TRBV10-1 and TRBJ2-1, with 10 bases fitting TRBD2. Germline V gives CDR1 WNHNN, CDR2 SYGVQD (reference sequence). J was trimmed by 5 bases and V by 5 bases; bases with no gene match: 9. The CDR3 runs to 16 residues. CDR3 loop: CASSRSGGGINNEQFF. The CDR3, as DNA: TGCGCCAGCAGTCGAAGCGGGGGGGGGATTAACAATGAGCAGTTCTTC.

This clone was detected only a few times. V usage is TRBV7-2 and J usage is TRBJ2-1, with a tentative D call TRBD2 (6 bases). In germline, CDR1 is SGHTA, CDR2 FQGNSA. This CDR3 has 14 residues. With 5 bases removed from V and 8 bases from J, the gap between germline ends came to 16 bases. CDR3 DNA sequence: TGTGCCAGCAGCGTCCTTGGACTAACCCATGAGCAGTTCTTC. Encoded protein: CASSVLGLTHEQFF.